This TCR beta chain was profiled in a study of blood T cell repertoires in COVID-19 (TCRdb year 2020). General notes on the study: Samples from collaborators originated in the United States, Italy and Spain and spanned both the acute and convalescent phases of COVID-19. The prospective study material was composed of cDNA or gDNA derived from T cells, B-cell-depleted T cells, or PBMCs. Subjects who had been exposed to COVID-19, were actively infected with it, or had recovered from it provided the deeply sampled blood TCRbeta repertoires that made up the dataset. The repertoires were released in a freely available public database meant as a resource for research on the immune response to SARS-CoV-2. The samples were drawn from two sources: the first 160 participants of the ongoing ImmuneRACE study, and 1,200 or so subjects contributed by 6 global collaborators. Nearly every sample came with metadata listing a de-identified subject ID, COVID-19 status, age in years and sex. Where available, HLA class I and class II types were obtained from metadata supplied by the sample provider rather than from assay-based typing.

The germline V gene specifies SGHTA as CDR1 and FQGNSA as CDR2. The CDR3 holds 16 amino acids from the cysteine to the phenylalanine. Here the CDR3 DNA is all that survives: 48 bases in frame from base 1. The trim is 3 bases for V and 0 bases for J, with a gap of 12 bases between the germline ends. TCRbeta CDR3 regions were amplified from genomic DNA by means of the immunoSEQ Assay, a bias-controlled multiplex PCR. As for the original processing: Nucleated cell counts per sample were estimated from amplification of reference gene primers within the assay. Sequence reads were collapsed and filtered to measure the absolute abundance of every unique TCRbeta CDR3 rearrangement. For each sample, productive Simpson clonality was calculated as the square root of Simpson's diversity index over productive rearrangements. TCRdb retrieved this table from immuneACCESS and kept in-frame rearrangements only. Not all clones are present; in checked studies, unresolved V genes account for under half, and no reason is known for the remainder. The V and J calls and clone size come from that table; D and trimming were worked out from the DNA. The sample table lists 150,000 to 200,000 clones, approximately 86% of them with a count of one. The top ten clonotypes cover less than 3.5% of the sample.

The collaborating institutions used their own protocols to collect whole blood in K2EDTA tubes. For TCRbeta analysis, collaborator samples were shipped as frozen whole blood, as isolated PBMCs, or as DNA extracted from either sample type. Broad study findings and their caveats: The amount of clinical and demographic metadata varied by source and participant and was provided uncurated.

A note on this clone: Its antigen remains unidentified. No much larger clonotype is one base removed from it; base qualities were not supplied.

Here the chain combines TRBV7-2 and TRBJ1-3; no D gene can be assigned with confidence. The source of this sequence is a man in his 70s with acute or convalescent COVID-19. Sequenced material: peripheral blood. CDR3 reads: CASSFQLGLSGNTIYF. Here is the DNA: TGTGCCAGCAGCTTCCAACTAGGACTCTCTGGAAACACCATATATTTT.